This T cell receptor beta chain is drawn from a study of beta chain features in type 1 diabetes. The germline V gene encodes CDR1 SEHNR and CDR2 FQNEAQ (reference sequence). The CDR3 is 15 amino acids. J lost 4 bases, V lost 5 bases, and 6 bases had no gene match. Each of the CD4+ naive, central memory, regulatory and stem cell-like memory populations was sorted via CD45RO/CCR7/CD25/CD127/CD95/CD27. As concerns this clone: What it binds is unknown.

Sequencing targeted expressed TCRB transcripts, as all isolated RNA had been reverse transcribed. Produced via immunoSEQ multiplex PCR; TCRdb's table is partial and in-frame only. The sample records roughly 15,000 clones, about three quarters being singletons. Study results and caveats: Patients with type 1 diabetes showed fewer VDJ junction insertions and more deletions. PCR may have favored shorter templates equally in patients and controls. Within patients, naive, central memory and Treg TCRB repertoires seemed more similar than within healthy donors. All four CD4+ subsets of Type 1 diabetes patients contained TCRB CDR3s that were moderately but significantly shorter.

Input material: stem cell memory CD4+ T cells from blood. V is TRBV7-9 and J is TRBJ2-1; 9 bases line up with TRBD2. The sequence derives from a man aged 25-45 years with type 1 diabetes. CDR3 in amino acids: CASSPLSGGYNEQFF. For the CDR3, the DNA is TGTGCCAGCAGCCCCCTCAGCGGGGGGTACAATGAGCAGTTCTTC.